This record looks at one T cell receptor beta chain sequence and its context. The antigen remains undetermined. The data are from a study of shared clonotypes between healthy human individuals. On the study more broadly: Three CD4 naive, three CD4 memory, two CD8 naive and one CD8 memory plate were used per donor. Findings of the study overall: The low donor count limited represented genetic and exposure-history diversity. Some naive CD4 clonotypes, roughly 4.7%, turned up in common across several donors.

This was a deep-level run. Clones were sequenced by immunoSEQ multiplex PCR, and TCRdb holds only the in-frame ones, with some missing. The sample holds roughly 2.5 million clones, 90% to 95% seen once. This CDR3 is 13 amino acids long. CDR1 LNHDA and CDR2 SQIVND come from the germline V gene (reference sequence). V shed 4 bases and J shed 5 bases, with 11 bases lying between them. The sample was naive CD4+ T cells sorted from blood. Subset noted: CD45RA+ positively selected. This chain connects TRBV19 to TRBJ2-5; D ambiguous. This TCR was sampled from a man between 18 and 35 years old in good health. Written as DNA, the CDR3 is TGTGCCAGTAGTACTATTCCTGGGGAGACCCAGTACTTC. The encoded protein is CASSTIPGETQYF.